The entry below describes one TCR beta chain. Its antigen is not identified. The data derive from a study of Ad26.COV2.S vaccination and SARS-CoV-2 variants. The overall study: Into the muscle, Ad26.COV2.S was dosed once or twice, 56 days apart. Overall study results and limits: From the TCR breadth and depth analyses, total T cell responses may have been underestimated.

Generated by immunoSEQ multiplex PCR, the TCRdb table keeps only in-frame clones and is missing some. The sample has about 240,000 clones; 70% to 90% are singletons. Treatment described: around 19 received Ad26.COV2.S at low or high dose, single or two shots; roughly five received placebo; per-sample allocation not given. Day 63 after the first injection of vaccine or placebo was the sampling time. With V trimmed by 5 bases and J by 4 bases, 5 bases remained unmatched. The CDR3 consists of 14 residues. CDR1 and CDR2 (germline): PRHDT, FYEKMQ (reference sequence). The sequence was collected from a person between 18 and 65 years old who received the Ad26.COV2.S COVID-19 vaccine or a placebo. This chain links TRBV13 with TRBJ2-1, with 7 bases identical to TRBD2. The sequencing here drew on peripheral blood, taken in a trial of Ad26.COV2.S vaccine versus placebo. CDR3 nucleotides: TGTGCCAGCAGCCCCGAGCGGGGTTACAATGAGCAGTTCTTC. Encoded protein: CASSPERGYNEQFF. Looking up the rest from reference TRBV13 and TRBJ2-1 gives the full variable domain: AAGVIQSPRHLIKEKRETATLKCYPIPRHDTVYWYQQGPGQDPQFLISFYEKMQSDKGSIPDRFSAQQFSDYHSELNMSSLELGDSALYFCASSPERGYNEQFFGPGTRLTVL.